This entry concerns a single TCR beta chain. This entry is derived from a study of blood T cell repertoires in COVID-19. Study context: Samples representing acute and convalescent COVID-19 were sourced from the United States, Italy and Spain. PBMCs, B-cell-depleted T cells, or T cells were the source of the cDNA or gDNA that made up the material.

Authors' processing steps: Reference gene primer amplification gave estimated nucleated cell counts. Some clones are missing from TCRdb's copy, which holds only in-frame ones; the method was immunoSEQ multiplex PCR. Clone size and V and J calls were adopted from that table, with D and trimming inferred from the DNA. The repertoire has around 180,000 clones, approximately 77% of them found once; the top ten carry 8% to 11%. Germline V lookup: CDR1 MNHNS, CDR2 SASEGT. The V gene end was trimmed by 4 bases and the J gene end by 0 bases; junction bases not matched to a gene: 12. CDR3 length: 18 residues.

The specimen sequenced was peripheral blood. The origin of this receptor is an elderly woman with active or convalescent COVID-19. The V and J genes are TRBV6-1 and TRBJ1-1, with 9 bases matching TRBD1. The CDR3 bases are TGTGCCAGCAGTGCCCACAGACAGGGGGTCTTAATGAACACTGAAGCTTTCTTT. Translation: CASSAHRQGVLMNTEAFF.